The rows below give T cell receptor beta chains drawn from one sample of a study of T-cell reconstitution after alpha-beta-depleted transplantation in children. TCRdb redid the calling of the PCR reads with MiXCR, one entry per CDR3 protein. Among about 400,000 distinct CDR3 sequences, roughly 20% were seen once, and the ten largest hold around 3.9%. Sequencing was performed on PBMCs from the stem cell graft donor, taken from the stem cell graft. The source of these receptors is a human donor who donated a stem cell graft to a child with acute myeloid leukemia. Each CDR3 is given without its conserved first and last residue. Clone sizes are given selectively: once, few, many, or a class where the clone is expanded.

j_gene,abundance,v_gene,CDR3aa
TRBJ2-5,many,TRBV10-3,AISEGTGQVTQY
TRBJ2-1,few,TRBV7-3,ASSLSGAGLLGVNEQF
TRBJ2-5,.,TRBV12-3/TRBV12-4,ASSYVAGVGETQY
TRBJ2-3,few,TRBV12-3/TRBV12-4,ASSKIGLAGVTDTQY
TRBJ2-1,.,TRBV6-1,ASTLGLGLF
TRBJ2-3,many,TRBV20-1,SARDRTRTDTQY
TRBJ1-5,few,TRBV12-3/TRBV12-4,ASSLDPGELNQPQH
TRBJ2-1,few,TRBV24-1,ATSDLGQGIHEQF
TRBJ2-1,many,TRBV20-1,SARDRLAADNEQF
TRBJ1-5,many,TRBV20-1,SARGQGSYGPQH
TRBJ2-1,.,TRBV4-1,ASSQEPRPLGGSEQF
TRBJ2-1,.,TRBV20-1,CARDAGLASYNEQF
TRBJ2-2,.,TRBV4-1,ASSQDLVFGLAPPNTGELF
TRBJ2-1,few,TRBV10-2,ASEGDHEQF
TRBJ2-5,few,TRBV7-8,ASSSGRGPQETQY
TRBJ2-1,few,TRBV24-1,ATSDFGGKF
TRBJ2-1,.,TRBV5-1,ASSPGFLNNEQF
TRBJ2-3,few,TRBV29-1,SVESGLAYTDTQY
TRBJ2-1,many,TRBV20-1,SAMDRIFYNEQF
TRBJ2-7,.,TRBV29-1,SVSPGSSSYEQY
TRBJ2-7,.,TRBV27,ASSLTRELYEQY
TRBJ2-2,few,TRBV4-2,ASSPKGGLQANTGELF
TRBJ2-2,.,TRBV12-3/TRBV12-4,ASQRDNTGELF
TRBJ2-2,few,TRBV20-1,SAPGTTSTGELF
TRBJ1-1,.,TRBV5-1,ASSETGGLDTEAF
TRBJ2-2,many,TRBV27,ASSPTGTSGRELF
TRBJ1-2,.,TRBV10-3,ATGADRGFNYGYT
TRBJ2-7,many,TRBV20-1,SAGGGTYEQY
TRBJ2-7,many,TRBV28,ASSFFGSSHEQY
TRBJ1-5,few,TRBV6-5,ASSYDRGLGQPQH
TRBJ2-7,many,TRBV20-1,SARDVPLAARYEQY
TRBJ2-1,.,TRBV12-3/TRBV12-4,ASSLDRGNYNEQF
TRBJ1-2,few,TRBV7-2,ASSPQTETYGYT
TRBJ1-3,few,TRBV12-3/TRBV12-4,ASSQFDGDTIY
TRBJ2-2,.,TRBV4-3,ASSQGLGVNTGELF
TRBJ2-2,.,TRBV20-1,SAPTPPGTGELF
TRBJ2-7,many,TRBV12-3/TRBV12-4,ASSDFGGSSYEQY
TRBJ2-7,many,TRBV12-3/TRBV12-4,ASSFLDSDYEQY
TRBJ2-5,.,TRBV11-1,ASSLVGGQYQETQY
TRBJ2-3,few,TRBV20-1,SARRTSGRVTDTQY